These T cell receptor beta chains were read from a single sample in a study of blood T cell repertoires in COVID-19. Repertoires were generated with immunoSEQ multiplex PCR, while TCRdb's copy carries only in-frame clones and drops some. The data contain 170,000 or so clones, approximately 84% of them singletons. Specimen: PBMCs or T cells enriched from blood (not recorded which). Every receptor here comes from a woman aged 45-65 years who had recovered from COVID-19. Each CDR3 is given with its conserved first and last residue. D genes are given only for firm matches.

v_gene	j_gene	d_gene	CDR3aa
TRBV28	TRBJ2-1	TRBD1	CASRKQGYEQFF
TRBV5-6	TRBJ1-2	.	CASSVDTGNYGYTF
TRBV12-2	TRBJ2-1	.	CASRLEASGRRMDYNEQFF
TRBV9	TRBJ2-3	TRBD1	CASSRGGITDTQYF
TRBV24-1	TRBJ2-1	TRBD2	CATSDRSGRAPDEQFF
TRBV29-1	TRBJ1-2	.	CSSASPGAYGYTF
TRBV29-1	TRBJ2-5	TRBD2	CSVATSYFGTSGRAGETQYF
TRBV4-2	TRBJ1-2	TRBD1	CASSQEIQGIYGYTF
TRBV6-2/TRBV6-3	TRBJ2-1	.	CASSPSLYNEQFF
TRBV5-1	TRBJ1-4	.	CASSPGQPNEKLFF
TRBV7-9	TRBJ2-1	.	CASSFQGLRSYNEQFF
TRBV4-2	TRBJ1-4	.	CASSKSAGVNEKLFF
TRBV15	TRBJ1-2	.	CATSRDRTGYGYTF
TRBV7-9	TRBJ2-5	.	CASSPRRETQYF
TRBV11-2	TRBJ1-4	.	CASSTTVSNEKLFF
TRBV18	TRBJ2-6	.	CASSPSVGRRSGANVLTF
TRBV21-1	TRBJ2-7	.	CASSTQGYEQYF
TRBV5-1	TRBJ1-2	TRBD1	CASSLEPGQVFYTF
TRBV28	TRBJ1-1	TRBD1	CASSLVETGGSAFF
TRBV4-3	TRBJ1-5	.	CASSQEYEGPQPQHF
TRBV7-9	TRBJ2-3	TRBD2	CASSHFKWEGLDTQYF
TRBV11-3	TRBJ2-2	TRBD2	CASSTRRAGEGGELFF
TRBV2	TRBJ1-2	TRBD1	CASSVVGQGTINYGYTF
TRBV7-8	TRBJ1-1	.	CASSAQGLKNTEAFF
TRBV7-2	TRBJ1-1	.	CASSLLALNTEAFF
TRBV30	TRBJ2-7	.	CAWSLGGISYEQYF
TRBV6-5	TRBJ2-7	TRBD2	CASSTGGADYEQYF
TRBV6-6	TRBJ2-5	TRBD1	CASSQRTGLGQGRETQYF
TRBV4-2	TRBJ1-2	TRBD1	CASSQGDSFGYTF
TRBV27	TRBJ2-3	TRBD2	CASSLRSSGRDTQYF